A single sample is the source of the 16 T cell receptor beta chains below, sequenced in a study of CD4 T cells in relation to SARS-CoV-2 and coronaviruses listed by TCRdb under 2021. CD4+ T cells from unexposed donors were collected before the COVID-19 pandemic (2011-2018). Following 10 days of culture, the EasySep CD4+ T cell isolation kit was used to isolate CD4+ T cells. The library was obtained by the immunoSEQ multiplex PCR assay. Drawn from immuneACCESS, this table holds only the in-frame rearrangements with V and J called that TCRdb kept. Clones are partly lost; checked studies trace under half to an unresolved V gene and leave the rest unexplained. The sample profile shows 15,000 to 20,000 clones; around three quarters of them were found once. The top ten constitute 15% to 18% of the sample. Their antigens remain unidentified. Material: CD4+ T cells from PBMCs, cultured in vitro. The receptors stem from a human donor in good health.

The chain has TRBV7-8 and TRBJ1-2; TRBD1 might be the D (6 bases). The V gene lost 4 bases and the J gene lost 4 bases, with 16 bases spanning the gap. The germline V gene encodes CDR1 SGHVS and CDR2 FQNEAQ. The CDR3 covers 15 residues. CDR3: CASSWDVGAAYGYTF. CDR3 nucleotide sequence: TGTGCCAGCAGCTGGGATGTGGGGGCGGCCTATGGCTACACCTTC.

The rearrangement links TRBV29-1 to TRBJ2-3; unclear D gene. Germline V gene lookup returns CDR1 SQVTM and CDR2 ANQGSEA. Trimming took off 6 bases at V and 6 bases at J, with 7 bases between the two ends. The CDR3 runs 10 residues. The DNA for the CDR3 is TGCAGCGTCAACGAGGATACGCAGTATTTT. Translating it yields CSVNEDTQYF.

V gene TRBV28 combines with J gene TRBJ1-3; TRBD1 might be the D (5 bases). Germline V gene lookup returns CDR1 MDHEN and CDR2 SYDVKM. The CDR3 has 16 amino acids. Between the trimmed V and J ends, which lost 1 base and 3 bases, there was a span of 13 bases. For the CDR3, the DNA is TGTGCCAGCAGTTTATTGACCGGGGCGGGTGGAAACACCATATATTTT. Amino acids: CASSLLTGAGGNTIYF.

There are a few counts of this clone. This chain connects TRBV6-1 to TRBJ2-7; 11 bases map to TRBD1. V was pared by 1 base and J by 4 bases, with 3 bases of the junction left unmatched. The CDR3 has 15 residues. Germline lookup yields CDR1 MNHNS and CDR2 SASEGT. The CDR3 region has the DNA TGTGCCAGCAGTGAAGACGGGACAGGGGGTTACGAGCAGTACTTC. It specifies CASSEDGTGGYEQYF.

The J gene is TRBJ2-6, the V gene TRBV5-1; no clear D gene. With 0 bases removed from V and 0 bases from J, the gap between germline ends came to 13 bases. The V gene's germline CDR1 is SGHRS and CDR2 YFSETQ. The CDR3 is made up of 18 amino acids. The CDR3 bases are TGCGCCAGCAGCTTGGCGCCAGACCCATACTCTGGGGCCAACGTCCTGACTTTC. Translated, it gives CASSLAPDPYSGANVLTF.

This sequence joins TRBV6-4 and TRBJ1-1; D is uncertain. Germline values: CDR1 MRHNA, CDR2 SNTAGT. This CDR3 contains 13 residues. Trimming took off 0 bases at V and 11 bases at J, with 13 bases between the two ends. In nucleotides, the CDR3 is TGTGCCAGCAGTGACTCGTTCGAGACAAAGGCTTTCTTT. Amino acids: CASSDSFETKAFF.

The chain joins TRBV7-4 to TRBJ1-3, with a possible D match to TRBD1 (6 bases). Germline V gene data show CDR1 as SGHVT and CDR2 as SQSDAQ. Trimming took 5 bases from V and 0 from J, leaving 23 bases between them. The CDR3 totals 19 residues. The CDR3 spells CASSRSGGAIRSSGNTIYF. CDR3 nucleotide sequence: TGTGCCAGCAGCCGTTCCGGGGGGGCGATAAGGAGCTCTGGAAACACCATATATTTT.

This clone was seen a handful of times. The chain employs TRBV9 and TRBJ2-3; 11 bases align to TRBD2. Germline CDR1 SGDLS, CDR2 YYNGEE. CDR3 size: 14 residues. With V trimmed by 4 bases and J by 5 bases, 3 bases remained unmatched. The CDR3 nucleotides read TGTGCCAGCAGCCCACTAGCGGGAGAAGATACGCAGTATTTT. Translating it yields CASSPLAGEDTQYF.

The chain links TRBV19 to TRBJ1-1, with a weak D call TRBD1 (5 bases). The CDR3 length is 13 residues. Germline V gene sequence: CDR1 LNHDA, CDR2 SQIVND (reference sequence). The germline V and J ends were trimmed by 6 bases and 1 base, with 9 bases remaining between them. The CDR3 bases are TGTGCCAGTAGCGTGGGGGGGAACACTGAAGCTTTCTTT. It yields the protein CASSVGGNTEAFF.

V gene TRBV28 combines with J gene TRBJ1-2; tentatively, D is TRBD1 (6 bases). CDR1 is MDHEN, CDR2 SYDVKM, per germline. V lost 11 bases and J lost 8, with 21 bases in between. CDR3 length: 13 residues. The CDR3 loop is CAGGGRATEGYTF. The CDR3 nucleotides read TGTGCCGGGGGGGGCAGGGCCACGGAGGGCTACACCTTC.

This chain links TRBV6-6 with TRBJ1-2; no reliable D call. The CDR3 is 11 residues long. Trimming removed 7 bases at V and 8 bases at J, with 11 bases between. CDR1 is MNHNY and CDR2 is SVGAGI in the germline V gene (reference sequence). The chain's CDR3 is CASTGLGGYTF. In DNA, the CDR3 is TGTGCCAGCACCGGGTTGGGGGGCTACACCTTC.

The V and J genes are TRBV12-3 or TRBV12-4 and TRBJ1-2; D unresolved. There are 12 residues in the CDR3. Between the trimmed V and J ends, which lost 10 bases and 4 bases, there was a span of 13 bases. Here the CDR3 reads CATQNLSYGYTF. Written as DNA, the CDR3 is TGTGCCACCCAAAATTTGAGCTATGGCTACACCTTC.

The gene calls are TRBV6-5 and TRBJ2-7; 7 bases map to TRBD1. CDR3 length: 14 amino acids. J gave up 3 bases and V 6 bases, and 8 bases lay outside the gene matches. Germline-derived CDR1 and CDR2 are MNHEY and SVGAGI. The chain's CDR3 is CASRRTTGYYEQYF. The CDR3 coding sequence is TGTGCCAGCAGACGAACGACAGGGTACTACGAGCAGTACTTC.

J is TRBJ1-5 and V is TRBV5-8, with a tentative D call TRBD1 (5 bases). This CDR3 is 13 amino acids long. CDR1 is SGHTS, CDR2 YDEGEE, per germline. V was clipped by 4 bases and J by 7 bases, with 12 bases between them. CDR3: CASSQSRDQPQHF. The CDR3, as DNA: TGTGCCAGCAGCCAGTCCCGGGACCAGCCCCAGCATTTT.

This clone was observed a single time. The rearrangement joins TRBV28 to TRBJ2-1, with D uncertain. V was clipped by 3 bases and J by 7 bases, with 13 bases between them. CDR1 is MDHEN and CDR2 is SYDVKM in the germline V gene. This CDR3 is 14 amino acids long. The CDR3 DNA follows: TGTGCCAGCAGTTTCGGTACAGCTCGGAATGAGCAGTTCTTC. This translates into CASSFGTARNEQFF.

The chain joins TRBV24-1 to TRBJ2-1; 9 positions match TRBD1. Trimming removed 4 bases from V and 7 bases from J; junction bases left unmatched: 13. Germline V gene lookup returns CDR1 KGHDR and CDR2 SFDVKD. This CDR3 is built from 17 residues. The CDR3 coding sequence is TGTGCCACCAGTGACGCGATCACCGGGACAGGGAGTAATGAGCAGTTCTTC. This translates into CATSDAITGTGSNEQFF.